These 20 T cell receptor beta chains share one sample of origin, sequenced in a study of molecular identifiers for immune sequencing clone quantification (dated by TCRdb to between 2018 and 2020). Libraries were prepared through PCR. For sequencing, a NextSeq 500 was employed. TCRdb reanalyzed the raw reads on its own, using fastp at Q25 for trimming and MiXCR for clone calling, and kept in-frame beta chains. Entries that share a CDR3 protein sequence are merged under the most common genes and DNA. In this sample the table shows more than 450,000 distinct CDR3 sequences, around 25% of which occur a single time. The top ten clones comprise roughly 0.77% of the sample. Sequencing was performed on naive CD8+ T cells from blood, with Jurkat cell RNA spiked in. This specimen's cell subset or site label, interpreted: FACS-sorted CD8+CD4-CCR7+CD45RA+ naive T cells. The receptors shown here come from a human donor in good health. Some libraries in this study had Jurkat cell RNA spiked in.

The chain recombines TRBV20-1 with TRBJ2-7; the D call may be TRBD1 or TRBD2 (5 bases each). From germline, CDR1 is DFQATT and CDR2 SNEGSKA (reference sequence). This CDR3 is 14 amino acids long. Trimming pared 0 bases from V and 4 bases from J, leaving 13 bases between. The CDR3 sequence is CSARDLGEGYEQYF. DNA for the CDR3: TGCAGTGCTAGAGACCTGGGAGAGGGGTACGAGCAGTACTTC.

The V call is TRBV2, the J call TRBJ1-5; tentative D call: TRBD1 (5 bases). V gave up 3 bases and J gave up 2 bases, with 14 bases separating them. Germline V CDR1 and CDR2: SNHLY, FYNNEI. The CDR3 extends over 16 amino acids. In nucleotides, the CDR3 is TGTGCCAGCAGTGACGTGGGGCGGGGGGGCAATCAGCCCCAGCATTTT. Its protein is CASSDVGRGGNQPQHF.

Details on this clonotype: Given a much more abundant clone one base away, this may be a read error. The chain joins TRBV19 to TRBJ1-1; no clear D. This CDR3 is built from 13 residues. In germline, CDR1 is LNHDA, CDR2 SQIVND (reference sequence). V lost 10 bases, J lost 0 bases, and 12 bases lay in between. The CDR3 loop reads CAIMAALNTEAFF. In nucleotides, the CDR3 is TGTGCCATCATGGCGGCCCTGAACACTGAAGCTTTCTTT.

This clonotype appeared many times. The J gene is TRBJ1-1, the V gene TRBV6-6; D may be TRBD1 (6 bases). Trimming removed 6 bases from V and 4 bases from J, with 9 bases in between. Looked up from germline, CDR1 is MNHNY and CDR2 is SVGAGI (reference sequence). This CDR3 is 12 amino acids long. CDR3 DNA: TGTGCCAGCAGACAGGGAGGCACTGAAGCTTTCTTT. Amino acids: CASRQGGTEAFF.

In its sample, this clonotype was seen many times. The chain couples TRBV20-1 to TRBJ2-3; D perhaps matches TRBD2 (6 bases). V lost 2 bases and J lost 6, with 18 bases in between. Germline assignment: CDR1 DFQATT and CDR2 SNEGSKA (reference sequence). The CDR3 is made up of 15 amino acids. The CDR3 here is CSARSRERPWDTQYF. The CDR3, as DNA: TGCAGTGCTAGATCCCGGGAGCGGCCCTGGGATACGCAGTATTTT.

The table lists this clonotype with many counts. The rearrangement uses TRBV6-1 and TRBJ2-7; no reliable D call. Per the germline V gene, CDR1 is MNHNS and CDR2 is SASEGT. With 2 bases removed from V and 0 bases from J, the gap between germline ends came to 11 bases. The CDR3 has 15 amino acids. CDR3 region: CASSEPHGYSYEQYF. In DNA form, the CDR3 reads TGTGCCAGCAGTGAACCCCACGGTTACTCCTACGAGCAGTACTTC.

This clonotype was observed a few times. V and J are TRBV20-1 and TRBJ1-1; TRBD1 aligns across 9 bases. V was clipped by 0 bases and J by 4 bases; unmatched bases: 12. The CDR3 totals 17 residues. The germline CDR1 and CDR2 sequences are DFQATT and SNEGSKA (reference sequence). For the CDR3, the DNA is TGCAGTGCTAGAGATAGTGGAACGGGACAGGGAGGCACTGAAGCTTTCTTT. This gives the protein CSARDSGTGQGGTEAFF.

This clonotype was detected only a few times. The CDR3 DNA is TGTGCCAGCAGATCCGGGACAGGGGGCTTTGGGGAGCTGTTTTTT. The encoded protein is CASRSGTGGFGELFF. The gene calls are TRBV28 and TRBJ2-2, with TRBD1 identical over 12 bases. The CDR3 covers 15 residues. The V and J ends lost 6 bases and 8 bases, in that order; junction bases with no gene match: 7. Germline V gene data show CDR1 as MDHEN and CDR2 as SYDVKM.

This clonotype was counted between two and nine times. The rearrangement links TRBV4-3 to TRBJ2-5; TRBD2 agrees at 7 bases. Germline assignment: CDR1 LGHNA and CDR2 YSLEER. The CDR3 covers 17 residues. V dropped 0 bases and J dropped 5; count of bases not matched to a gene: 12. DNA of the CDR3: TGCGCCAGCAGCCAAGATCGGGGCGGGAGTTTTGCGGAGACCCAGTACTTC. Translated, it gives CASSQDRGGSFAETQYF.

This clonotype was observed a handful of times. CDR3 region: CASTILPSTGNGYTF. The CDR3, as DNA: TGTGCCAGCACCATCTTACCGTCGACAGGAAATGGCTACACCTTC. This chain uses TRBV6-2 or TRBV6-3 with TRBJ1-2; the D gene is possibly TRBD1 (6 bases). The CDR3 length is 15 residues. Trimming took off 7 bases at V and 6 bases at J, with 21 bases between the two ends. CDR1 and CDR2 from the germline V gene are MNHEY and SVGEGT.

For this clonotype: A read error may be the cause here, since a much bigger clone is one base away. The CDR3 protein is CASSERTGTNYSYTF. The CDR3 region has the DNA TGTGCCAGCAGTGAGAGGACAGGCACTAACTATAGCTACACCTTC. The chain recombines TRBV6-1 with TRBJ1-2, with 7 bases aligning to TRBD1. The CDR3 has 15 amino acids. Germline-derived CDR1 and CDR2 are MNHNS and SASEGT.

The chain recombines TRBV7-9 with TRBJ1-3; maybe TRBD1 (5 bases). V was shortened by 7 bases and J by 0 bases, with 13 bases between the two germline ends. The CDR3 runs to 15 residues. Germline V lookup: CDR1 SEHNR, CDR2 FQNEAQ (reference sequence). DNA of the CDR3: TGTGCCAGCAACGGAGGGGCCAGCTCTGGAAACACCATATATTTT. It translates to CASNGGASSGNTIYF.

The V call is TRBV30, the J call TRBJ2-7; 8 bases line up with TRBD2. With 2 bases clipped from V and 5 bases from J, the junction kept 8 bases outside the gene matches. The CDR3 length is 14 residues. Germline CDR1 reads GTSNPN; CDR2 reads SVGIG (reference sequence). The CDR3 region has the DNA TGTGCCTGGAGTTATAGAGGGACTAGGCACGAGCAGTACTTC. Its protein product is CAWSYRGTRHEQYF.

This chain joins TRBV21-1 and TRBJ1-6; TRBD1 reflects the table's D call only, with no check against the DNA. TRBV21-1 is a documented pseudogene. The CDR3 is made up of 18 amino acids. The CDR3 nucleotides read TGTGCCAGCAGCAAAGGACGACAGGGTCGTGGATATAATTCACCCCTCCACTTT. It is translated as CASSKGRQGRGYNSPLHF.

This clonotype appeared many times. This chain connects TRBV11-2 to TRBJ2-3, with TRBD2 matching 14 bases. In germline, CDR1 is SGHAT, CDR2 FQNNGV. J gave up 2 bases and V 0 bases, and 10 bases lay outside the gene matches. The CDR3 sequence is 20 residues long. DNA for the CDR3: TGTGCCAGCAGCTTAGATCCCGGACTAGCGGGGGGTACGGTCACAGATACGCAGTATTTT. Residues: CASSLDPGLAGGTVTDTQYF.

This clonotype appeared a single time. Relative to the germline gene, one junction end is altered; a read error may explain this. This chain joins TRBV4-1 and TRBJ1-1; no definite D call. The CDR3 is 16 amino acids. CDR1 and CDR2 from the germline V gene are MGHRA and YSYEKL. CDR3 coding DNA: TGCGCGAGCAGCCTGGAGTTGCCAGTCATGATCACTGAAGCTTTCTTT. It codes for CASSLELPVMITEAFF.

The table lists this clonotype with many counts. The gene calls are TRBV5-1 and TRBJ1-4; D is perhaps TRBD1 (5 bases). This CDR3 is 16 amino acids long. Germline V lookup: CDR1 SGHRS, CDR2 YFSETQ. Trimming took 0 bases from V and 4 from J, leaving 13 bases between them. CDR3 sequence reads: CASSLAPGRGNEKLFF. CDR3 bases: TGCGCCAGCAGCTTGGCCCCGGGACGGGGTAATGAAAAACTGTTTTTT.

The sample holds one count of this clonotype. V is TRBV21-1 and J is TRBJ1-5. TRBV21-1 is a recognized pseudogene. The CDR3 extends over 15 amino acids. As DNA, the CDR3 is TGTGCCAGCAGCAAAGTTACGTATTTGGATCAGACACAGCATTTT. It specifies CASSKVTYLDQTQHF.

This clonotype was found a few times. The chain combines TRBV5-6 with TRBJ1-2; the D is unclear. Germline V lookup: CDR1 SGHDT, CDR2 YYEEEE. Between the trimmed V and J ends, which lost 5 bases and 13 bases, there was a span of 15 bases. CDR3 length: 11 residues. CDR3: CASSSSGLFTF. The CDR3 region has the DNA TGTGCCAGCAGTTCGTCTGGCCTCTTCACCTTC.

In regard to this clonotype: Compared with germline, one end of the junction differs, possibly owing to a read error. The V and J genes are TRBV7-9 and TRBJ2-1, with D possibly being TRBD1 or TRBD2 (5 bases each). The CDR3 has 16 residues. Germline V lookup: CDR1 SEHNR, CDR2 FQNEAQ (reference sequence). The DNA of the CDR3 is TGTGCCAGCAGCTTAGGGTTCGGGACGGAAAACAATGAGCAGATCTTC. It translates to CASSLGFGTENNEQIF.